This T cell receptor beta chain emerged from a study of blood T cell repertoires in COVID-19. Whole-study context: The United States, Italy and Spain were the sources of the acute and convalescent COVID-19 samples. T cells, B-cell-depleted T cells, or PBMCs provided the cDNA or gDNA that served as material.

Trimming stripped 1 base from V and 4 bases from J, with 8 bases between. Germline CDR1 is SGHAT and CDR2 is FQNNGV. The CDR3 totals 14 residues. Study processing details: Reference gene primers were amplified, and this amplification served to estimate nucleated cell counts. TCRdb keeps only in-frame clones here, not all; method: immunoSEQ multiplex PCR. V and J calls and clone size come straight from that table; D and trimming were deduced from the DNA. The data show fewer than 250,000 clones, with 70% to 85% seen just once and around 1.8% held by the top ten. This TCR derives from a woman aged 80 or older with acute or convalescent COVID-19. The V call is TRBV11-2, the J call TRBJ1-3; D possibly corresponds to TRBD1 (6 bases). The source material was peripheral blood. The CDR3 sequence is CASSLGDRGNTIYF. The DNA of the CDR3 is TGTGCCAGCAGCTTAGGTGACAGGGGAAACACCATATATTTT.